What follows is one TCR beta chain and its context. Germline V CDR1 and CDR2: SGHKS, YYEKEE (reference sequence). V lost 2 bases and J lost 4, with 12 bases in between. The CDR3 runs 15 residues. These data originate in a study of T-cell memory formation after mild COVID-19. TCRdb redid the calling of the 5' RACE reads with MiXCR, one entry per CDR3 protein. The repertoire has about 560,000 distinct CDR3 sequences, about 20% of them found once; the top ten carry 8.4%. The chain uses TRBV5-5 and TRBJ2-2; unclear D gene. Source material: PBMCs or a T cell subset sorted from them (not recorded which). The source is an adult woman who had mild COVID-19 (a few samples of this study predate the infection). Cell type and time point are not known. DNA for the CDR3: TGTGCCAGCAGCTTTCCCGGGCCCAGCACCGGGGAGCTGTTTTTT. Encoded protein: CASSFPGPSTGELFF.